This T cell receptor beta chain is from a study of post-analysis software for immune sequencing data. This clonotype was detected a few times. Its antigen remains unidentified. The length of the CDR3 is 16 residues. V lost 0 bases to trimming and J lost 7 bases; unmatched junction nucleotides: 10. Germline assignment: CDR1 SGHRS and CDR2 YFSETQ. Unique molecular identifiers had been added to the TCR beta cDNA libraries. TCRdb recomputed calls from the PCR reads with MiXCR, one row per CDR3 protein. The sample has some 370,000 distinct CDR3 sequences; around 37% are singletons. Study-level results: Comparison of patients with controls showed 4 to 6 TRBV segments more frequent in patients, TRBV5-6, TRBV5-1 and TRBV20-1 among them.

V usage is TRBV5-1 and J usage is TRBJ2-1; 7 bases map to TRBD2. The TCR was taken from a girl aged 5-17 years with multiple sclerosis. Sequenced sample: blood. This CDR3 is CASSLAGSAGGNEQFF. The CDR3 bases are TGCGCCAGCAGCTTGGCCGGGAGTGCCGGGGGGAATGAGCAGTTCTTC. The full variable domain, in which reference TRBV5-1 and TRBJ2-1 provide the parts outside the CDR3, is KAGVTQTPRYLIKTRGQQVTLSCSPISGHRSVSWYQQTPGQGLQFLFEYFSETQRNKGNFPGRFSGRQFSNSRSEMNVSTLELGDSALYLCASSLAGSAGGNEQFFGPGTRLTVL.